This passage covers 18 T cell receptor beta chains from one sample sequenced in a study of T cells after somatic rescue of genetic block. The repertoire was sequenced with immunoSEQ multiplex PCR; TCRdb's copy has only in-frame clones and lacks some. The top ten hold about 3% of the sample, which has about 72,000 clones, approximately 91% seen once. Sequenced input: peripheral blood mononuclear cells (PBMCs). The receptors come from a man younger than 45.

V usage is TRBV7-9 and J usage is TRBJ1-2; D possibly corresponds to TRBD1 (5 bases). Trimming took 0 bases from V and 8 from J, leaving 13 bases between them. This CDR3 is 14 amino acids long. Germline CDR1 reads SEHNR; CDR2 reads FQNEAQ (reference sequence). The CDR3 nucleotides are TGTGCCAGCAGCTTAGCTGCAGGGCTGACGGGCTACACCTTC. Encoded protein: CASSLAAGLTGYTF.

The chain recombines TRBV2 with TRBJ1-2, with TRBD1 matching 10 bases. The CDR3 extends over 15 amino acids. Germline CDR1 reads SNHLY; CDR2 reads FYNNEI. Trimming cost V 4 bases and J 5 bases; bases outside gene matches: 7. The CDR3 DNA reads as TGTGCCAGCAGTGTGTCGGGACAGGGGTTGTATGGCTACACCTTC. This sequence encodes CASSVSGQGLYGYTF.

The chain carries TRBV11-2 and TRBJ1-1; D not resolved. Germline values: CDR1 SGHAT, CDR2 FQNNGV. Trimming took 4 bases from V and 0 from J, leaving 9 bases between them. This CDR3 comprises 14 residues. The DNA of the CDR3 is TGTGCCAGCAGCTACACAGTTTTGAACACTGAAGCTTTCTTT. This sequence encodes CASSYTVLNTEAFF.

The chain employs TRBV7-8 and TRBJ2-7; D ambiguous. The CDR3 is 14 amino acids. Germline V gene data show CDR1 as SGHVS and CDR2 as FQNEAQ. V lost 0 bases, J lost 2 bases, and 8 bases lay in between. The CDR3 spells CASSLAVTPYEQYF. As DNA, the CDR3 is TGTGCCAGCAGCTTAGCGGTAACACCCTACGAGCAGTACTTC.

This chain uses TRBV25-1 with TRBJ2-3; tentatively, D is TRBD2 (6 bases). The germline V and J ends were trimmed by 3 bases and 0 bases, with 10 bases remaining between them. Germline assignment: CDR1 MGHDK and CDR2 SYGVNS. There are 15 residues in the CDR3. The chain's CDR3 is CASSDSGPSTDTQYF. CDR3 nucleotides: TGTGCCAGCAGTGATAGCGGCCCTAGCACAGATACGCAGTATTTT.

The chain has TRBV6-5 and TRBJ2-7; 12 nucleotides agree with TRBD2. J lost 12 bases, V lost 8 bases, and 11 bases had no gene match. CDR3 length: 13 residues. CDR1 MNHEY and CDR2 SVGAGI come from the germline V gene. The CDR3 loop reads CASGWTSGTGRYF. The CDR3 DNA follows: TGTGCCAGCGGCTGGACTAGCGGGACCGGGCGGTACTTC.

The gene calls are TRBV7-6 and TRBJ2-1, with 11 bases aligning to TRBD2. The CDR3 extends over 15 amino acids. J lost 5 bases, V lost 0 bases, and 0 bases had no gene match. The germline CDR1 and CDR2 sequences are SGHVS and FNYEAQ. The CDR3 spells CASSLAGLADNEQFF. The CDR3 DNA is TGTGCCAGCAGCTTAGCGGGACTAGCGGACAATGAGCAGTTCTTC.

This clone appeared a single time. V gene TRBV18 combines with J gene TRBJ2-7; D gene ambiguous. Germline V gene data show CDR1 as KGHSH and CDR2 as LQKENI. The CDR3 sequence is 13 residues long. With 1 base removed from V and 2 bases from J, the gap between germline ends came to 6 bases. The CDR3 sequence is CASSPRGTYEQYF. CDR3 nucleotide sequence: TGTGCCAGCTCACCACGGGGAACCTACGAGCAGTACTTC.

The rearrangement uses TRBV7-9 and TRBJ2-5; no clear D. The V gene's germline CDR1 is SEHNR and CDR2 FQNEAQ (reference sequence). The CDR3 covers 12 residues. Trimming took off 5 bases at V and 4 bases at J, with 8 bases between the two ends. The CDR3 loop reads CASSARVETQYF. The DNA of the CDR3 is TGTGCCAGCAGCGCCCGGGTAGAGACCCAGTACTTC.

This rearrangement joins TRBV5-4 to TRBJ2-7; D unclear. Germline V gene lookup returns CDR1 SGHNT and CDR2 YYREEE (reference sequence). This CDR3 region has 15 residues. Trimming pared 0 bases from V and 3 bases from J, leaving 13 bases between. In DNA, the CDR3 is TGTGCCAGCAGCTTGGGGGCCCGAAGTAACTACGAGCAGTACTTC. Translation: CASSLGARSNYEQYF.

This rearrangement joins TRBV6-5 to TRBJ2-6; D gene ambiguous. V was trimmed by 3 bases and J by 4 bases, leaving 4 bases between them. The CDR3 totals 13 residues. Germline assignment: CDR1 MNHEY and CDR2 SVGAGI. As DNA, the CDR3 is TGTGCCAGCAGTTATACCGGGGCCAACGTCCTGACTTTC. Translation: CASSYTGANVLTF.

The chain joins TRBV7-2 to TRBJ2-2, with TRBD1 matching over 9 bases. Germline CDR1 SGHTA, CDR2 FQGNSA. The CDR3 length is 14 residues. Unmatched junction bases numbered 4, after V lost 4 bases and J lost 7 bases. CDR3 loop: CASSSTGGSGELFF. The CDR3 DNA reads TGTGCCAGCAGCTCAACAGGGGGCAGCGGGGAGCTGTTTTTT.

This clone was found a few times. The chain uses TRBV7-8 and TRBJ1-2; no reliable D call. The CDR3 is 12 amino acids. Trimming shortened V by 1 base and J by 8 bases, and 8 bases separated the two germline ends. CDR1 is SGHVS, CDR2 FQNEAQ, per germline. CDR3 in amino acids: CASSLGADGYTF. In DNA form, the CDR3 reads TGTGCCAGCAGCTTAGGCGCAGACGGCTACACCTTC.

The chain couples TRBV29-1 to TRBJ2-1, with 10 nucleotides matching TRBD2. The CDR3 consists of 13 residues. The germline V gene has CDR1 SQVTM and CDR2 ANQGSEA. V lost 3 bases to trimming and J lost 7 bases; unmatched junction nucleotides: 3. The CDR3 protein is CSVERTSGNEQFF. The CDR3 nucleotides read TGCAGCGTTGAGAGGACTAGCGGTAATGAGCAGTTCTTC.

This clone was seen a single time. This chain joins TRBV18 and TRBJ1-2, with a weak D call TRBD1 (5 bases). This CDR3 comprises 14 residues. The germline V gene has CDR1 KGHSH and CDR2 LQKENI. Trimming cost V 3 bases and J 8 bases, with 16 bases left between them. The CDR3, as DNA: TGTGCCAGCTCACCTGGGACGGCGATACTAGGCTACACCTTC. The encoded protein is CASSPGTAILGYTF.

The V gene is TRBV11-2, the J gene TRBJ2-7; D is ambiguous. Between the trimmed V and J ends, which lost 4 bases and 2 bases, there was a span of 12 bases. The CDR3 spans 14 residues. Germline CDR1 SGHAT, CDR2 FQNNGV. Here the CDR3 DNA reads TGTGCCAGCAGCTCCCCAGGAAGTACCTACGAGCAGTACTTC. Its protein is CASSSPGSTYEQYF.

This chain joins TRBV13 and TRBJ2-1; 11 bases are shared with TRBD2. This CDR3 has 15 amino acids. CDR1 and CDR2 from the germline V gene are PRHDT and FYEKMQ (reference sequence). Losses at the gene ends were 1 base for V and 9 bases for J; bases not matched to a gene: 5. In nucleotides, the CDR3 is TGTGCCAGCAGCTTAGAACTAGCGGGGGTTACTGAGCAGTTCTTC. Amino acids: CASSLELAGVTEQFF.

This chain connects TRBV7-2 to TRBJ2-3; tentatively, D is TRBD2 (5 bases). Germline V gene lookup returns CDR1 SGHTA and CDR2 FQGNSA. The CDR3 loop spans 14 amino acids. V gave up 1 base and J gave up 6 bases, with 11 bases separating them. CDR3 protein: CASSLVGGSDTQYF. The DNA of the CDR3 is TGTGCCAGCAGCTTAGTTGGAGGTTCCGATACGCAGTATTTT.